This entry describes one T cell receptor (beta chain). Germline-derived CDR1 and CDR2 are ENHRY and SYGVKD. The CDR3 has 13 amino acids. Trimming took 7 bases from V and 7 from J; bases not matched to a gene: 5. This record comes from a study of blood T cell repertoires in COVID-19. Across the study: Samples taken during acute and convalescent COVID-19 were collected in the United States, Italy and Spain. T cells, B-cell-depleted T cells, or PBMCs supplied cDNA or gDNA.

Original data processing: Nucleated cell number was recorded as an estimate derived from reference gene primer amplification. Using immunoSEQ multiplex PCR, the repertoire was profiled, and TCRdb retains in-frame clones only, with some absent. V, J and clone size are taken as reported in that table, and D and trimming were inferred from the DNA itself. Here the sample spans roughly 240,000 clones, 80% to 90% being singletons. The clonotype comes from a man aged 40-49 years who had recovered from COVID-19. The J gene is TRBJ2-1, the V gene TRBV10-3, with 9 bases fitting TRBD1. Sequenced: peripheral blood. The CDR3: CAINSGQGNEQFF. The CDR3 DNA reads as TGTGCCATCAACTCTGGACAGGGGAATGAGCAGTTCTTC.